Listed here are 2 T cell receptor beta chains from one sample, sequenced in a study of shared clonotypes between healthy human individuals. Assay: immunoSEQ multiplex PCR; the TCRdb copy retains only in-frame clones and omits some. This table holds some 650,000 clones, roughly 97% found once. The sample taken for sequencing was naive CD4+ T cells sorted from blood. The subset denotes: CD45RA+ positively selected. These receptors came from a woman in her twenties or thirties in good health.

This chain uses TRBV25-1 with TRBJ2-3; 9 nucleotides agree with TRBD1. Trimming at V came to 4 bases and at J to 4 bases, leaving 9 bases not matched to a gene. The germline V gene has CDR1 MGHDK and CDR2 SYGVNS. This CDR3 has 16 residues. In DNA form, the CDR3 reads TGTGCCAGCAGTGCCACCGGGACAGGGCAGGCAGATACGCAGTATTTT. Translating gives CASSATGTGQADTQYF.

The V and J genes are TRBV5-6 and TRBJ2-5, with D possibly being TRBD1 (5 bases). The CDR3 totals 14 residues. Trimming took 0 bases from V and 2 from J, leaving 8 bases between them. Germline assignment: CDR1 SGHDT and CDR2 YYEEEE. CDR3 residues: CASSLVGEQETQYF. The CDR3 region has the DNA TGTGCCAGCAGCTTGGTAGGGGAACAAGAGACCCAGTACTTC.